Detailed here is one TCR beta chain. Its target is not known. Unsorted PBMC contributed approximately 280 ng DNA, 30,000 to 35,000 T cell genomes, to each replicate PCR. Measured with immunoSEQ multiplex PCR; TCRdb has only the in-frame clones, and not every one. The sample holds more than 450,000 clones, approximately 79% seen once. These data come from a study of shared clonotypes between healthy human individuals. Points from the study as a whole: Having only a few donors restricted how much genetic and exposure-history diversity was captured.

Trimming cost V 4 bases and J 7 bases, with 11 bases left between them. CDR1 is SQVTM and CDR2 is ANQGSEA in the germline V gene. The CDR3 runs 13 residues. V and J are TRBV29-1 and TRBJ1-6; possibly TRBD1 for D (6 bases). The receptor's source is a woman aged 40 to 50 in good health. Some clones in this sample may be carry-over from other donors' samples. Sequences were obtained from PBMCs. Written as DNA, the CDR3 is TGCAGCGTTGGACAGGACCAAAATTCACCCCTCCACTTT. It yields the protein CSVGQDQNSPLHF.